What follows are 26 T cell receptor beta chains derived from one specimen sequenced in a study of CD8 T cells in ankylosing spondylitis. Each CDR3 protein is one row after TCRdb ran MiXCR on the 5' RACE reads. This sample has fewer than 200,000 distinct CDR3 sequences, with 9.8% found just once. The sample taken for sequencing was blood, either unsorted or a sorted T cell fraction (not recorded which). The origin of the receptors is a female donor with ankylosing spondylitis or in good health (not recorded which).

This clonotype was seen many times. The V call is TRBV7-9, the J call TRBJ2-3, with unresolved D. The CDR3 loop spans 12 amino acids. From germline, CDR1 is SEHNR and CDR2 FQNEAQ (reference sequence). Trimming stripped 8 bases from V and 4 bases from J, with 10 bases between. The CDR3 coding sequence is TGTGCCAGCGGCCCTTCCGCAGATACGCAGTATTTT. Translation: CASGPSADTQYF.

The chain uses TRBV6-2 or TRBV6-3 and TRBJ2-4; D possibly matches TRBD1 or TRBD2 (5 bases each). The CDR3 runs 20 residues. Trimming shortened V by 0 bases and J by 1 base, and 22 bases separated the two germline ends. The germline V gene has CDR1 MNHEY and CDR2 SVGEGT. The CDR3: CASSYSRVGDGQSAKNIQYF. Here the CDR3 DNA reads TGTGCCAGCAGTTACTCCCGGGTGGGGGACGGTCAGTCGGCCAAAAACATTCAGTACTTC.

The gene calls are TRBV4-3 and TRBJ2-7; possibly TRBD2 for D (6 bases). CDR3 size: 13 residues. The germline V gene has CDR1 LGHNA and CDR2 YSLEER. The V end was cut by 4 bases, the J end by 5 bases, with 12 bases between. The CDR3 protein is CASSPGGGNEQYF. CDR3 sequence (DNA): TGCGCCAGCAGCCCCGGAGGAGGGAACGAGCAGTACTTC.

This clonotype was counted many times. The chain links TRBV6-2 or TRBV6-3 to TRBJ2-7; tentatively, D is TRBD1 or TRBD2 (5 bases each). There are 14 residues in the CDR3. Germline assignment: CDR1 MNHEY and CDR2 SVGEGT. With 4 bases removed from V and 2 bases from J, the gap between germline ends came to 12 bases. The CDR3 DNA is TGTGCCAGCAGTTTATACCGGGACGCCTACGAGCAGTACTTC. This encodes CASSLYRDAYEQYF.

The chain has TRBV6-2 or TRBV6-3 and TRBJ2-7; D not certain. This CDR3 is 15 amino acids long. The germline CDR1 and CDR2 sequences are MNHEY and SVGEGT. Trimming shortened V by 0 bases and J by 2 bases, and 11 bases separated the two germline ends. The CDR3 is CASSYSTQAPYEQYF. CDR3 DNA: TGTGCCAGCAGTTACTCGACTCAGGCCCCCTACGAGCAGTACTTC.

This chain joins TRBV20-1 and TRBJ1-5; 8 bases align to TRBD1. The CDR3 has 14 amino acids. Trimming took 5 bases from V and 4 from J; bases not matched to a gene: 7. Germline V CDR1 and CDR2: DFQATT, SNEGSKA (reference sequence). This CDR3 is CSARATGANQPQHF. CDR3 DNA: TGCAGTGCTCGCGCGACAGGGGCGAATCAGCCCCAGCATTTT.

This clonotype turned up a few times. The rearrangement joins TRBV27 to TRBJ2-7; 14 bases align to TRBD2. Trimming cost V 8 bases and J 4 bases; bases outside gene matches: 1. This CDR3 has 13 amino acids. Germline CDR1 and CDR2: MNHEY and SMNVEV (reference sequence). CDR3: CASGLAGGYEQYF. The DNA of the CDR3 is TGTGCCAGCGGACTAGCGGGAGGATACGAGCAGTACTTC.

This clonotype was seen repeatedly, ten times or more. This rearrangement joins TRBV18 to TRBJ2-1; 9 bases are shared with TRBD2. The germline V gene has CDR1 KGHSH and CDR2 LQKENI. Germline trimming cut 6 bases from V and 2 bases from J; bases unmatched to any gene: 11. The CDR3 covers 17 residues. The CDR3, as DNA: TGTGCCAGCTCTTTAAGCCCCGCTAGCGGGGCCTACAATGAGCAGTTCTTC. It translates to CASSLSPASGAYNEQFF. Full variable domain (remainder filled in from reference TRBV18 and TRBJ2-1): NAGVMQNPRHLVRRRGQEARLRCSPMKGHSHVYWYRQLPEEGLKFMVYLQKENIIDESGMPKERFSAEFPKEGPSILRIQQVVRGDSAAYFCASSLSPASGAYNEQFFGPGTRLTVL.

This clonotype was counted a few times. V is TRBV10-1 and J is TRBJ2-7; 9 positions match TRBD1. The germline CDR1 and CDR2 sequences are WNHNN and SYGVQD (reference sequence). The CDR3 runs to 18 residues. V dropped 10 bases and J dropped 6; count of bases not matched to a gene: 25. CDR3 residues: CAMPMPEPPGTGQGEQYF. As DNA, the CDR3 is TGCGCCATGCCCATGCCGGAACCCCCCGGGACAGGGCAAGGCGAGCAGTACTTC.

Many counts were recorded for this clonotype. The rearrangement links TRBV29-1 to TRBJ2-1, with 8 nucleotides matching TRBD1. Germline assignment: CDR1 SQVTM and CDR2 ANQGSEA. This CDR3 has 13 amino acids. After removal of 7 bases from V and 4 bases from J, the junction contained 6 bases not matched to a gene. CDR3 loop: CSANRGKYNEQFF. The CDR3 nucleotides are TGCAGCGCCAACAGGGGGAAATACAATGAGCAGTTCTTC.

The chain uses TRBV6-1 and TRBJ2-1, with 7 bases identical to TRBD2. Losses at the gene ends were 6 bases for V and 1 base for J; bases not matched to a gene: 3. Germline CDR1 and CDR2: MNHNS and SASEGT. This CDR3 has 14 amino acids. The CDR3 region is CASRLAVSYNEQFF. The CDR3 coding sequence is TGTGCCAGCAGGCTAGCGGTATCCTACAATGAGCAGTTCTTC.

This chain joins TRBV5-6 and TRBJ2-2; D unresolved. The CDR3 has 11 residues. Germline V CDR1 and CDR2: SGHDT, YYEEEE. The V and J ends lost 4 bases and 7 bases respectively, with 5 bases between them. The CDR3 DNA follows: TGTGCCAGCAGCGACCACGGGGAGCTGTTTTTT. Encoded protein: CASSDHGELFF. Using reference TRBV5-6 and TRBJ2-2 for the parts outside the CDR3, the full variable domain is DAGVTQSPTHLIKTRGQQVTLRCSPKSGHDTVSWYQQALGQGPQFIFQYYEEEERQRGNFPDRFSGHQFPNYSSELNVNALLLGDSALYLCASSDHGELFFGEGSRLTVL.

This rearrangement joins TRBV27 to TRBJ2-1; 9 nucleotides align to TRBD2. There are 16 residues in the CDR3. Germline-derived CDR1 and CDR2 are MNHEY and SMNVEV (reference sequence). After removal of 0 bases from V and 3 bases from J, the junction contained 3 bases not matched to a gene. CDR3 DNA sequence: TGTGCCAGCAGTTTATCTGCTAGCGGGGTCTACAATGAGCAGTTCTTC. This translates into CASSLSASGVYNEQFF.

This clonotype was found many times. The rearrangement joins TRBV20-1 to TRBJ2-2, with D possibly TRBD1 on 5 matching bases. V shed 5 bases and J shed 5 bases, with 15 bases lying between them. This CDR3 spans 14 amino acids. Germline CDR1 DFQATT, CDR2 SNEGSKA (reference sequence). The CDR3 DNA reads as TGCAGTGCTGGGGCGACAGACACTACCGGGGAGCTGTTTTTT. It translates to CSAGATDTTGELFF.

The genes are TRBV3-1 and TRBJ2-1; 9 bases line up with TRBD2. The CDR3 covers 15 residues. Germline V gives CDR1 LGHDT, CDR2 YNNKEL (reference sequence). The trim removed 1 base at V and 7 bases at J, leaving 5 bases unmatched. DNA for the CDR3: TGTGCCAGCAGCCAAGGAGGCGGGAGGGGAAATGAGCAGTTCTTC. Translating gives CASSQGGGRGNEQFF.

The chain has TRBV12-3 or TRBV12-4 and TRBJ2-3; TRBD1 matches at 7 bases. The CDR3 totals 14 residues. V was pared by 6 bases and J by 1 base, with 4 bases of the junction left unmatched. The CDR3 nucleotides are TGTGCCAGCAGCCGGACAGGCCGCACAGATACGCAGTATTTT. Translating gives CASSRTGRTDTQYF.

This clonotype was recorded only once. The chain couples TRBV4-3 to TRBJ2-1; the match to TRBD2 covers 7 bases. The J segment lost 4 bases and the V segment lost 1 base, leaving 13 bases of the junction unmatched. The CDR3 totals 18 residues. CDR1 is LGHNA and CDR2 is YSLEER in the germline V gene. CDR3 amino acids: CASSQVRLSGIPYNEQFF. The CDR3 nucleotides read TGCGCCAGCAGCCAAGTCAGGCTGAGCGGGATACCGTACAATGAGCAGTTCTTC.

This clonotype was found a few times. This chain uses TRBV2 with TRBJ2-1; D is unclear. This CDR3 has 16 amino acids. The V and J ends lost 5 bases and 0 bases respectively, with 14 bases between them. CDR1 and CDR2 (germline): SNHLY, FYNNEI. CDR3 DNA: TGTGCCAGCAGTCCTCAAAGCCCAAGCTCCTACAATGAGCAGTTCTTC. It codes for CASSPQSPSSYNEQFF.

This clonotype came up many times. The chain links TRBV12-3 or TRBV12-4 to TRBJ2-3; 10 positions agree with TRBD2. The CDR3 has 15 amino acids. The trim removed 3 bases at V and 1 base at J, leaving 1 base unmatched. The CDR3, as DNA: TGTGCCAGCAGTTTCAGCGGGGGGGGCACAGATACGCAGTATTTT. This encodes CASSFSGGGTDTQYF.

V gene TRBV9 combines with J gene TRBJ2-2; D is perhaps TRBD1 (6 bases). Deletions cut 4 bases from V and 0 bases from J, with 19 bases between. Germline V lookup: CDR1 SGDLS, CDR2 YYNGEE. CDR3 length: 18 residues. The CDR3 region is CASSHTRQARSNTGELFF. Written as DNA, the CDR3 is TGTGCCAGCAGCCACACCCGACAGGCACGCTCGAACACCGGGGAGCTGTTTTTT.

This clonotype was detected a few times. The chain joins TRBV2 to TRBJ1-1; 8 bases fit TRBD1. Trimming cost V 5 bases and J 0 bases; bases outside gene matches: 14. Per the germline V gene, CDR1 is SNHLY and CDR2 is FYNNEI. This CDR3 has 18 residues. For the CDR3, the DNA is TGTGCCAGCAGTCTTTCAGGGGGCTTCACCATCATGAACACTGAAGCTTTCTTT. It is translated as CASSLSGGFTIMNTEAFF. Using reference TRBV2 and TRBJ1-1 for the parts outside the CDR3, the full variable domain is EPEVTQTPSHQVTQMGQEVILRCVPISNHLYFYWYRQILGQKVEFLVSFYNNEISEKSEIFDDQFSVERPDGSNFTLKIRSTKLEDSAMYFCASSLSGGFTIMNTEAFFGQGTRLTVV.

At least ten counts were recorded for this clonotype. This chain joins TRBV12-3 or TRBV12-4 and TRBJ2-5; the match to TRBD1 covers 7 bases. The CDR3 spans 14 residues. V shed 6 bases, J shed 4 bases, and the junction held 8 bases outside the gene matches. The chain's CDR3 is CASRPDRVGETQYF. For the CDR3, the DNA is TGTGCCAGCAGACCCGACAGGGTGGGAGAGACCCAGTACTTC.

CDR3 nucleotides: TGTGCCAGCAGCCCGGGCTCGGACGAGCAGTACTTC. This gives the protein CASSPGSDEQYF. J is TRBJ2-7 and V is TRBV7-9, with D unclear. CDR1 is SEHNR and CDR2 is FQNEAQ in the germline V gene (reference sequence). V lost 5 bases to trimming and J lost 5 bases, with 10 bases between them. This CDR3 has 12 residues.

The chain carries TRBV3-1 and TRBJ1-5; D is undetermined. Trimming removed 4 bases from V and 6 bases from J, with 13 bases in between. This CDR3 is built from 14 residues. Germline-derived CDR1 and CDR2 are LGHDT and YNNKEL (reference sequence). The CDR3: CASSLYGESQPQHF. CDR3 nucleotides: TGTGCCAGCAGCCTGTATGGGGAGAGTCAGCCCCAGCATTTT.

In this sample, this clonotype turned up a few times. The V and J genes are TRBV11-3 and TRBJ2-1; D remains unclear. Trimming took off 0 bases at V and 9 bases at J, with 9 bases between the two ends. The CDR3 is 13 amino acids. Looked up from germline, CDR1 is SGHNT and CDR2 is YENEEA. CDR3: CASSLDPGSEQFF. DNA for the CDR3: TGTGCCAGCAGCTTAGACCCGGGTAGTGAGCAGTTCTTC. The whole variable domain, remainder taken from reference TRBV11-3 and TRBJ2-1, is EAGVVQSPRYKIIEKKQPVAFWCNPISGHNTLYWYLQNLGQGPELLIRYENEEAVDDSQLPKDRFSAERLKGVDSTLKIQPAELGDSAVYLCASSLDPGSEQFFGPGTRLTVL.

The CDR3 reads CASSRGQLLEIAYEQYF. The CDR3 nucleotides read TGTGCCAGCAGCCGCGGACAGCTACTTGAGATTGCCTACGAGCAGTACTTC. The rearrangement uses TRBV7-2 and TRBJ2-7, with D perhaps matching TRBD1 (6 bases). CDR1 SGHTA and CDR2 FQGNSA come from the germline V gene. The CDR3 extends over 17 amino acids. Deletions cut 5 bases from V and 2 bases from J, with 22 bases between.